These T cell receptor beta chains were read from a single sample in a study of cytomegalovirus exposure and HLA in healthy donors. The assay was immunoSEQ multiplex PCR, and TCRdb's table has in-frame clones only and misses some. The sample consists of approximately 100,000 clones, around 79% of them appearing once. Sequencing was performed on PBMCs. The receptors come from a male donor in good health and CMV-seropositive. CDR3s include the opening cysteine and the closing phenylalanine or tryptophan. A D gene is named only where the DNA matches it firmly. The size of a clone is reported for some rows only, either as once, few or many, or as a class for expanded clones.

V gene	J gene	clone size	D gene	CDR3 protein	CDR3 DNA
TRBV20-1	TRBJ2-7	.	.	CSAAGQYEQYF	TGCAGTGCAGCCGGACAGTACGAGCAGTACTTC
TRBV6-5	TRBJ1-5	few	TRBD1	CASTSGGQPQHF	TGTGCCAGCACCTCAGGGGGTCAGCCCCAGCATTTT
TRBV19	TRBJ1-6	.	TRBD1	CASSTDRGRNNSPLHF	TGTGCCAGTAGTACGGACAGGGGTCGAAATAATTCACCCCTCCACTTT
TRBV6-6	TRBJ2-5	.	.	CATAREGRSVRETQYF	TGTGCCACCGCCCGGGAAGGGAGATCAGTCCGGGAGACCCAGTACTTC
TRBV6-1	TRBJ1-3	.	TRBD1	CASGGGRGFGNTIYF	TGTGCCAGCGGGGGAGGCAGGGGGTTTGGAAACACCATATATTTT
TRBV29-1	TRBJ2-5	.	TRBD2	CSADGGGPQETQYF	TGCAGCGCCGACGGGGGGGGTCCTCAAGAGACCCAGTACTTC
TRBV28	TRBJ1-5	.	.	CASSLFPDTPTGGNQPQHF	TGTGCCAGCAGCCTCTTCCCGGACACCCCCACGGGGGGCAATCAGCCCCAGCATTTT
TRBV6-5	TRBJ2-3	few	.	CASSYNRASTDTQYF	TGTGCCAGCAGTTACAACAGAGCTAGCACAGATACGCAGTATTTT
TRBV19	TRBJ1-2	.	TRBD1	CASRDQGADGYTF	TGTGCCAGTAGAGATCAGGGGGCTGATGGCTACACCTTC
TRBV9	TRBJ1-1	.	.	CASSASGTPNTEAFF	TGTGCCAGCAGCGCGTCCGGGACACCTAACACTGAAGCTTTCTTT
TRBV5-1	TRBJ1-1	.	.	CASSLNGQLLANTEAFF	TGCGCCAGCAGCTTGAACGGACAACTACTCGCGAACACTGAAGCTTTCTTT
TRBV6-6	TRBJ1-2	.	TRBD1	CASSQTGGSGYTF	TGTGCCAGCAGTCAGACAGGGGGCTCTGGCTACACCTTC
TRBV18	TRBJ1-1	.	TRBD1	CASSPTQQGAGTEAFF	TGTGCCAGCTCACCAACCCAGCAGGGGGCGGGCACTGAAGCTTTCTTT
TRBV5-1	TRBJ2-1	few	TRBD2	CASSLDLAGHDEQFF	TGCGCCAGCAGCTTGGATCTAGCGGGCCATGATGAGCAGTTCTTC
TRBV7-9	TRBJ2-7	.	.	CASSLAGRLFDEQYF	TGTGCCAGCAGCTTAGCGGGCAGGCTCTTCGACGAGCAGTACTTC
TRBV4-2	TRBJ2-6	.	.	CASSQDFKGKRGYGANVLTF	TGTGCCAGCAGCCAAGATTTTAAGGGAAAACGGGGGTATGGGGCCAACGTCCTGACTTTC
TRBV2	TRBJ1-4	.	.	CASRRNLLNEKLFF	TGTGCCAGCAGGCGAAACCTCCTTAATGAAAAACTGTTTTTT
TRBV10-3	TRBJ2-6	.	TRBD1	CAIGGQDHSGANVLTF	TGTGCCATCGGAGGACAGGACCACTCTGGGGCCAACGTCCTGACTTTC
TRBV18	TRBJ1-2	.	.	CASSPSTVARGTGYTF	TGTGCCAGCTCACCCTCGACCGTGGCGAGGGGGACTGGCTACACCTTC
TRBV4-3	TRBJ1-5	.	TRBD1	CASSQTGQGDQPQHF	TGCGCCAGCAGCCAAACCGGACAGGGAGATCAGCCCCAGCATTTT
TRBV27	TRBJ1-1	once	TRBD1	CASSRTGGLTEAFF	TGTGCCAGCAGTCGCACAGGGGGCCTCACTGAAGCTTTCTTT
TRBV6-1	TRBJ2-7	.	.	CASKGNLGGERDLYF	TGTGCCAGCAAGGGAAACCTAGGGGGGGAGCGCGATCTGTACTTC
TRBV7-9	TRBJ2-1	.	TRBD2	CSSSKKGTSGGHEQFF	TGTTCCAGCAGCAAAAAAGGGACTAGCGGGGGTCATGAGCAGTTCTTC
TRBV14	TRBJ1-3	once	.	CASSHGDRNTIYF	TGTGCCAGCAGCCATGGGGACAGAAACACCATATATTTT
TRBV4-2	TRBJ1-1	.	TRBD1	CASSLTTDRVNTEAFF	TGTGCCAGCAGCCTAACGACGGACAGGGTGAACACTGAAGCTTTCTTT
TRBV9	TRBJ2-7	few	TRBD1	CASSVRDRGPYEQYF	TGTGCCAGCAGCGTTAGGGACAGGGGGCCCTACGAGCAGTACTTC
TRBV6-6	TRBJ1-2	.	.	CASTLTGLDYGYTF	TGTGCCAGCACCCTAACAGGGCTCGACTATGGCTACACCTTC
TRBV7-2	TRBJ2-5	.	TRBD2	CASSTSSGGETQYF	TGTGCCAGCAGCACCTCTAGCGGGGGAGAGACCCAGTACTTC
TRBV5-5	TRBJ2-3	.	TRBD1	CASSLEGQDTDTQYF	TGTGCCAGCAGCTTGGAGGGACAGGACACAGATACGCAGTATTTT
TRBV6-5	TRBJ1-1	.	.	CASSYRQRNTEAFF	TGTGCCAGCAGTTACAGGCAGCGGAACACTGAAGCTTTCTTT
TRBV7-2	TRBJ2-7	.	.	CASSSSSGFEQYF	TGTGCCAGCAGCTCCTCGTCCGGGTTCGAGCAGTACTTC
TRBV7-6	TRBJ1-5	.	TRBD1	CASSLAWDRVWSNQPQHF	TGTGCCAGCAGCTTAGCCTGGGACAGGGTATGGAGCAATCAGCCCCAGCATTTT
TRBV2	TRBJ2-3	.	.	CASSEEGTDTQYF	TGTGCCAGCAGTGAGGAGGGCACAGATACGCAGTATTTT
TRBV9	TRBJ2-1	.	TRBD2	CASSGRALAGALSYNEQFF	TGTGCCAGCAGCGGGAGGGCGCTAGCGGGGGCCCTCTCCTACAATGAGCAGTTCTTC
TRBV18	TRBJ2-2	.	TRBD2	CASSAGGTNTGELFF	TGTGCCAGCTCCGCGGGGGGCACGAACACCGGGGAGCTGTTTTTT
TRBV29-1	TRBJ1-1	.	.	CSVGIENTEAFF	TGCAGCGTTGGTATAGAGAACACTGAAGCTTTCTTT
TRBV21-1	TRBJ1-6	.	.	CASSKGASMRSPLHF	TGTGCCAGCAGCAAAGGGGCTTCAATGCGCTCACCCCTCCACTTT
TRBV5-6	TRBJ1-6	once	.	CASSPLIAGYSPLHF	TGTGCCAGCAGCCCCCTTATTGCGGGATATTCACCCCTCCACTTT
TRBV30	TRBJ2-5	.	.	CAWSAHGETQYF	TGTGCCTGGAGCGCCCACGGGGAGACCCAGTACTTC
TRBV15	TRBJ2-7	.	.	CATSRAISAEQYF	TGTGCCACCAGCAGAGCCATTAGCGCCGAGCAGTACTTC
TRBV5-1	TRBJ2-2	.	.	CASSLGQGLSTGELFF	TGCGCCAGCAGCTTGGGTCAGGGCCTTTCCACCGGGGAGCTGTTTTTT
TRBV10-3	TRBJ2-7	.	.	CAFKKPGIFSYEQYF	TGTGCCTTCAAGAAGCCGGGGATCTTCTCCTACGAGCAGTACTTC
TRBV6-1	TRBJ2-3	.	TRBD2	CASSEAAGGTDTQYF	TGTGCCAGCAGTGAAGCAGCGGGGGGCACAGATACGCAGTACTTT
TRBV5-6	TRBJ1-6	.	.	CASSLGDSSPLHF	TGTGCCAGCAGCTTGGGCGACAGTTCACCCCTCCACTTT
TRBV18	TRBJ1-1	.	.	CASSPGGFLSTEAFF	TGTGCCAGCTCACCGGGAGGGTTCCTCTCCACTGAAGCTTTCTTT
TRBV11-3	TRBJ1-2	once	TRBD1	CASSPGQGNYGYTF	TGTGCCAGCAGCCCAGGACAGGGGAACTATGGCTACACCTTC
TRBV18	TRBJ1-1	once	TRBD1	CASSPRQGEEAFF	TGTGCCAGCTCACCTCGACAGGGGGAGGAGGCTTTCTTT
TRBV29-1	TRBJ2-7	.	TRBD1	CSARDSSYEQYF	TGCAGCGCCAGGGACAGCTCCTACGAGCAGTACTTC
TRBV6-5	TRBJ2-1	.	TRBD2	CASRGTSRNEQFF	TGTGCCAGCAGGGGGACTAGCCGCAATGAGCAGTTCTTC
TRBV5-1	TRBJ2-5	.	TRBD2	CASSFSGLAVQETQYF	TGCGCCAGCAGCTTCTCCGGTCTAGCGGTCCAAGAGACCCAGTACTTC
TRBV6-1	TRBJ1-6	.	.	CASSEYSPRPLHF	TGTGCCAGCAGTGAATACAGCCCAAGACCCCTCCACTTT
TRBV2	TRBJ2-6	once	.	CASSQGWSGANVLTF	TGTGCCAGCAGTCAGGGTTGGTCTGGGGCCAACGTCCTGACTTTC
TRBV30	TRBJ2-3	.	TRBD2	CAGGVRGSTDTQYF	TGTGCCGGGGGGGTGCGGGGGAGCACAGATACGCAGTATTTT
TRBV19	TRBJ1-4	.	TRBD1	CASSRDSLRKLFF	TGTGCCAGTAGTAGGGACAGCCTAAGGAAACTGTTTTTT
TRBV27	TRBJ1-2	.	TRBD1	CASSSRQGELNGYTF	TGTGCCAGCAGTTCAAGACAGGGCGAGTTAAATGGCTACACCTTC
TRBV29-1	TRBJ1-1	.	.	CSAPPFEGTEAFF	TGCAGCGCCCCCCCCTTCGAGGGCACTGAAGCTTTCTTT
TRBV11-3	TRBJ2-3	.	TRBD1	CASSSLRDSRTDTQYF	TGTGCCAGCAGCTCCCTCCGGGACAGTCGCACAGATACGCAGTATTTT
TRBV6-4	TRBJ2-2	.	.	CASSDSRSSTGELFF	TGTGCCAGCAGTGACTCCCGCAGTTCCACCGGGGAGCTGTTTTTT
TRBV5-1	TRBJ2-1	few	.	CASSLEEGLDEQFF	TGCGCCAGCAGCTTGGAAGAGGGTTTGGATGAGCAGTTCTTC
TRBV7-2	TRBJ2-5	.	.	CASSLGLQETQYF	TGTGCCAGCAGCTTAGGACTGCAAGAGACCCAGTACTTC